This TCR beta chain was obtained from a study of PD-1 blockade in classical Hodgkin lymphoma. Study outcomes and limitations: A significant rise in TCR diversity was seen by C4D1 for CD4+ cells but not for CD8+ cells. Exclusion was the outcome for patients who began nivolumab under 1 year after ASCT. Compared with healthy donors, newly diagnosed patients reportedly showed lower baseline TCR diversity.

Clones were read by immunoSEQ multiplex PCR, and TCRdb kept only the in-frame ones, dropping some. This sample has tens of thousands of clones, with about three quarters found just once. All patients experienced relapse after autologous stem cell transplantation, and brentuximab vedotin exposure was variable. To note about this clone: Its antigen is not identified.

V dropped 5 bases and J dropped 4 bases, with 15 bases sitting between them. The CDR3 is made up of 16 amino acids. Germline V gene lookup returns CDR1 SEHNR and CDR2 FQNEAQ (reference sequence). The V gene is TRBV7-9, the J gene TRBJ2-6; D not certain. The TCR sequence derives from a human donor with classical Hodgkin lymphoma. Sequenced material: peripheral blood mononuclear cells (PBMCs), taken at baseline. CDR3 sequence (DNA): TGTGCCAGCAGCCCTCACTTGGTTTGGGGGGCCAACGTCCTGACTTTC. It yields the protein CASSPHLVWGANVLTF.